The T cell receptor beta chain described here comes from a study of T-cell memory formation after mild COVID-19. Sample barcodes and UMIs were carried by the TCR alpha and TCR beta cDNA libraries that 5'RACE generated with constant-segment primers. TCRdb reanalysed the 5' RACE reads using MiXCR and keeps one entry per CDR3 protein. The data contain a few hundred thousand distinct CDR3 sequences, roughly 19% of them singletons. The study's findings and limits: There was a balanced CD4/CD8 profile in clones contracting day 15 to 85, and later expanders leaned CD4+. There were some responding clones in pre-infection memory, which suggested that cross-reactive memory had joined. Clones which contracted sat mainly in CM and EM if CD4+, and in EMRA if CD8+.

The CDR3 has 19 amino acids. Trimming removed 0 bases at V and 4 bases at J, with 25 bases between. Germline CDR1 reads LGHDT; CDR2 reads YNNKEL (reference sequence). To note about this clonotype: Its specificity is unknown.

This rearrangement joins TRBV3-1 to TRBJ2-7, with D tentatively TRBD1 or TRBD2 (5 bases each). The TCR was taken from a man aged 18 to 35 who had mild COVID-19 (a few samples of this study predate the infection). Cell type and time point are not known. Sequencing was performed on PBMCs or a T cell subset sorted from them (not recorded which). CDR3 residues: CASSQDRKVGYGDQYEQYV. Written as DNA, the CDR3 is TGTGCCAGCAGCCAAGACCGCAAGGTGGGCTACGGGGACCAATACGAGCAGTACGTC.